This T cell receptor beta chain was sequenced for a study of blood T cell repertoires in COVID-19. CDR1 and CDR2 from the germline V gene are MNHNS and SASEGT. Trimming shortened V by 1 base and J by 11 bases, and 6 bases separated the two germline ends. The CDR3 is made up of 12 amino acids. This clone was seen more than once but under ten times. Clones were sequenced by immunoSEQ multiplex PCR, and TCRdb holds only the in-frame ones, with some missing. The sample includes some 250,000 clones, roughly 90% of them seen just once. The sequenced sample was PBMCs or T cells enriched from blood (not recorded which). This sequence originates from a woman aged 40 to 50 with acute COVID-19. The rearrangement joins TRBV6-1 to TRBJ1-6; D is unresolved. The CDR3 reads CASSEGRPPLHF. The CDR3 region has the DNA TGTGCCAGCAGTGAAGGGAGGCCACCCCTCCACTTT.